The TCR beta chain described here comes from a study of OX40 agonist ivuxolimab in advanced cancers. The method was immunoSEQ multiplex PCR; TCRdb's version includes in-frame clones alone and lacks a portion of them. The table lists 35,000 or so clones, about 80% of them singletons, with 15% to 20% in the top ten. Germline V lookup: CDR1 MNHEY, CDR2 SMNVEV (reference sequence). Trimming took off 6 bases at V and 8 bases at J, with 5 bases between the two ends. The CDR3 runs to 10 residues. V and J are TRBV27 and TRBJ2-1; D is unclear. This specimen consisted of CD4+ or CD8+ T cells sorted from blood, obtained in a trial of the OX40 agonist ivuxolimab. The sequence derives from an adult with an advanced solid tumor such as melanoma, head and neck, liver or kidney cancer. CDR3 residues: CASRGHEQFF. The CDR3 nucleotides read TGTGCCAGCAGGGGCCATGAGCAGTTCTTC.